This T cell receptor beta chain comes out of a study of T cell responses to AZD1222 COVID-19 vaccine. Whole-study results and caveats: Regions 160-218 and 743-854 held dominance among vaccine-associated CD4 TCRs, which spanned spike. Targets within unmutated variant regions were reportedly found for nearly half of spike-specific TCRs. The sample set comprised mostly white British donors with more females, and clonal diversity was possibly underestimated. Repertoire sampling was restricted to post-peak T cell response timepoints.

A word on this clone: What it binds is unknown.

Sequenced by immunoSEQ multiplex PCR; TCRdb stores in-frame clones only, minus some. The sample includes around 100,000 clones, 88% of them seen just once. Germline loops: CDR1 LNHDA, CDR2 SQIVND (reference sequence). The CDR3 runs to 15 residues. With 4 bases clipped from V and 1 base from J, the junction kept 6 bases outside the gene matches. The rearrangement joins TRBV19 to TRBJ2-5; 7 positions agree with TRBD1. The input for sequencing was peripheral blood, taken on day 0 of AZD1222 vaccination. This TCR was recovered from an adult in good health. For the CDR3, the DNA is TGTGCCAGTAGTAGCCCGGACAGGTCCCAAGAGACCCAGTACTTC. Amino acid sequence: CASSSPDRSQETQYF.